The 15 T cell receptor beta chains listed next were all sequenced from one sample in a study of PD-L1 blockade in urothelial cancer. TCRdb's table, derived via immunoSEQ multiplex PCR, lists solely in-frame clones and lacks some. The sample has roughly 45,000 clones; more than 75% are singletons. The sample in question was PBMCs, obtained around atezolizumab (anti-PD-L1) treatment. All receptors come from a woman aged 55-70 years with urothelial cancer.

DNA for the CDR3: TGTGCCATCAGTGAGGGGCTATACACCGGGGAGCTGTTTTTT. Encoded protein: CAISEGLYTGELFF. The V gene is TRBV10-3, the J gene TRBJ2-2, with no clear D. Germline loops: CDR1 ENHRY, CDR2 SYGVKD. Trimming cost V 2 bases and J 3 bases, with 7 bases left between them. The CDR3 has 14 amino acids.

V usage is TRBV5-1 and J usage is TRBJ2-5; tentative D call: TRBD2 (6 bases). Germline V gene lookup returns CDR1 SGHRS and CDR2 YFSETQ. Trimming took 4 bases from V and 0 from J, leaving 13 bases between them. The CDR3 has 15 residues. The CDR3 region is CASSPGTSYQETQYF. In DNA, the CDR3 is TGCGCCAGCAGCCCCGGGACTTCCTACCAAGAGACCCAGTACTTC.

This clone was seen once. This sequence joins TRBV19 and TRBJ2-1, with D perhaps TRBD2 (6 bases). CDR3 length: 16 residues. V was cut by 3 bases and J by 2 bases, with 14 bases left in between. Per the germline V gene, CDR1 is LNHDA and CDR2 is SQIVND (reference sequence). CDR3 residues: CASSISGSSPYNEQFF. The CDR3 region has the DNA TGTGCCAGTAGTATCTCCGGGAGCTCCCCCTACAATGAGCAGTTCTTC. Looking up the rest from reference TRBV19 and TRBJ2-1 gives the full variable domain: DGGITQSPKYLFRKEGQNVTLSCEQNLNHDAMYWYRQDPGQGLRLIYYSQIVNDFQKGDIAEGYSVSREKKESFPLTVTSAQKNPTAFYLCASSISGSSPYNEQFFGPGTRLTVL.

The chain recombines TRBV5-4 with TRBJ1-1; TRBD1 might be the D (6 bases). There are 16 residues in the CDR3. Germline assignment: CDR1 SGHNT and CDR2 YYREEE (reference sequence). Deletions cut 4 bases from V and 3 bases from J, with 19 bases between. The CDR3 region has the DNA TGTGCCAGCAGCGTTTACCCCGGGACATTGGACACTGAAGCTTTCTTT. It translates to CASSVYPGTLDTEAFF.

The chain uses TRBV7-8 and TRBJ1-1; D possibly corresponds to TRBD1 (6 bases). Trimming removed 5 bases at V and 2 bases at J, with 18 bases between. This CDR3 is built from 16 residues. CDR1 is SGHVS and CDR2 is FQNEAQ in the germline V gene. DNA for the CDR3: TGTGCCAGCAGCCCCAGGGAACAGGGCCTAAACACTGAAGCTTTCTTT. This translates into CASSPREQGLNTEAFF. Variable domain in full (rest from reference TRBV7-8 and TRBJ1-1): GAGVSQSPRYKVAKRGQDVALRCDPISGHVSLFWYQQALGQGPEFLTYFQNEAQLDKSGLPSDRFFAERPEGSVSTLKIQRTQQEDSAVYLCASSPREQGLNTEAFFGQGTRLTVV.

V usage is TRBV4-3 and J usage is TRBJ2-3; 7 bases align to TRBD2. Losses at the gene ends were 0 bases for V and 2 bases for J; bases not matched to a gene: 8. In germline, CDR1 is LGHNA, CDR2 YSLEER. The CDR3 is made up of 17 amino acids. CDR3 loop: CASSQDGSGALTDTQYF. CDR3 sequence (DNA): TGCGCCAGCAGCCAAGACGGCAGCGGGGCCCTCACAGATACGCAGTATTTT.

This clone was found once. The chain has TRBV7-6 and TRBJ2-2; a possible D gene is TRBD2 (5 bases). This CDR3 is 15 amino acids long. CDR1 SGHVS and CDR2 FNYEAQ come from the germline V gene. Trimming stripped 1 base from V and 2 bases from J, with 8 bases between. The CDR3 reads CASSLGGINTGELFF. Here the CDR3 DNA reads TGTGCCAGCAGCTTAGGAGGGATTAACACCGGGGAGCTGTTTTTT.

The CDR3 DNA reads as TGCGCCAGCAGCTTGATCGCGGGAGGGCAGGGGATGGAGCAGTACTTC. Its protein product is CASSLIAGGQGMEQYF. J is TRBJ2-7 and V is TRBV5-1; the match to TRBD2 covers 9 bases. V shed 1 base and J 7 bases; nucleotides not matched to a gene: 12. The CDR3 runs to 16 residues. Germline CDR1 SGHRS, CDR2 YFSETQ.

Worth noting for this clone: An end of the junction differs from the germline gene, which may be a read error. The same CDR3 also results from other DNA sequences found in this sample. The chain's CDR3 is CASSYGLGGKNTEAFF. CDR3 sequence (DNA): TGTGCCAGCAGTTACGGGTTGGGGGGGAAGAACACTGAAGCCTTCTTT. This chain links TRBV6-5 with TRBJ1-1, with D perhaps matching TRBD1 (5 bases). CDR3 length: 16 residues. Looked up from germline, CDR1 is MNHEY and CDR2 is SVGAGI.

The chain recombines TRBV19 with TRBJ2-7; D remains unclear. The V end lost 7 bases, the J end lost 6 bases, and 16 bases lay between the germline ends. The length of the CDR3 is 13 residues. CDR1 and CDR2 from the germline V gene are LNHDA and SQIVND (reference sequence). CDR3 nucleotides: TGTGCCAGTACCCAAGAATCAGGAAGCGAGCAGTACTTC. It specifies CASTQESGSEQYF.

This chain links TRBV4-3 with TRBJ2-1; perhaps TRBD1 as D (5 bases). The CDR3 runs to 13 residues. From germline, CDR1 is LGHNA and CDR2 YSLEER. Trimming left V 4 bases short and J 8 bases short, with 12 bases between. In DNA, the CDR3 is TGCGCCAGCAGCCTCCTCCAGGGCCATGAGCAGTTCTTC. It translates to CASSLLQGHEQFF.

The chain combines TRBV2 with TRBJ2-7, with D perhaps matching TRBD2 (5 bases). V gave up 1 base and J gave up 7 bases, with 20 bases separating them. Germline V gives CDR1 SNHLY, CDR2 FYNNEI. The CDR3 loop spans 16 amino acids. Here the CDR3 DNA reads TGTGCCAGCAGTGAAGGGTCTAGCTTCTACCCCGGGGAGCAGTACTTC. Its protein is CASSEGSSFYPGEQYF.

The chain is built from TRBV4-1 and TRBJ2-1, with 10 bases lining up with TRBD2. Germline V gives CDR1 MGHRA, CDR2 YSYEKL. This CDR3 has 15 amino acids. With 4 bases clipped from V and 9 bases from J, the junction kept 9 bases outside the gene matches. CDR3 loop: CASSPALAGRIEQFF. The CDR3 region has the DNA TGCGCCAGCAGCCCAGCACTAGCGGGAAGGATTGAGCAGTTCTTC.

The chain has TRBV27 and TRBJ2-7; 8 bases map to TRBD2. The CDR3 covers 13 residues. With 4 bases clipped from V and 2 bases from J, the junction kept 1 base outside the gene matches. The germline CDR1 and CDR2 sequences are MNHEY and SMNVEV (reference sequence). The CDR3 here is CASSWREAYEQYF. The CDR3 DNA follows: TGTGCCAGCAGTTGGCGGGAGGCCTACGAGCAGTACTTC.

This clone showed up just once. The chain has TRBV5-1 and TRBJ2-7, with D tentatively TRBD2 (5 bases). The CDR3 totals 13 residues. CDR1 and CDR2 (germline): SGHRS, YFSETQ. CDR3 loop: CASGGQSYYEQYF. CDR3 sequence (DNA): TGCGCAAGCGGTGGCCAGTCATACTACGAGCAGTACTTC. The whole variable domain, filled in from reference TRBV5-1 and TRBJ2-7, reads KAGVTQTPRYLIKTRGQQVTLSCSPISGHRSVSWYQQTPGQGLQFLFEYFSETQRNKGNFPGRFSGRQFSNSRSEMNVSTLELGDSALYLCASGGQSYYEQYFGPGTRLTVT.